This T cell receptor (beta chain) is drawn from a study of blood T cells in healthy people across ages. Note on this clonotype: The antigen is undetermined.

Broader study findings: As age increased, TCR beta diversity per million T cells fell in a roughly linear fashion.

Peripheral blood was drawn, about 9.1 milliliters per donor. Isolation of PBMCs gave at least 6 million cells per sample. It was with a sample-barcoded 5' primer and a J-beta primer mix that a second PCR of about 6 to 12 cycles was run. Each cDNA molecule was tagged by a template-switch adaptor with 12 random nucleotides. TCRdb analysed the 5' RACE reads with MiXCR anew, one entry per CDR3 protein. The data contain about 1.8 million distinct CDR3 sequences, roughly 52% of them singletons. The CDR3 is 17 amino acids. From germline, CDR1 is MGHRA and CDR2 YSYEKL. V shed 4 bases and J shed 0 bases, with 17 bases lying between them.

The sequenced sample was blood. The receptor was isolated from a woman aged 40-49 years in good health. The rearrangement links TRBV4-1 to TRBJ2-3; D may match TRBD1 or TRBD2 (6 bases each). Here the CDR3 reads CASSLDRGQDSTDTQYF. CDR3 DNA: TGCGCCAGCAGCCTCGATCGGGGGCAGGATAGCACAGATACGCAGTATTTT.